Included here is one T cell receptor (beta chain) sequence, with context. What it recognizes is unknown. Trimming took off 6 bases at V and 4 bases at J, with 18 bases between the two ends. The germline CDR1 and CDR2 sequences are MNHNS and SASEGT. CDR3 length equals 15 residues. The data were taken from a study of radiotherapy plus CTLA-4 blockade in lung cancer. About the study: Objective responses were observed in 18% of patients, and disease control was achieved by approximately 30%.

In chemo-refractory metastatic non-small-cell lung cancer, patients got ipilimumab CTLA-4 blockade together with focal radiation. The study's findings and limits: After treatment with radiotherapy plus ipilimumab, TCR clones that came from the tumor expanded in blood.

Profiling relied on immunoSEQ multiplex PCR, and the TCRdb table lists in-frame clones only, not all of them. Among roughly 48,000 clones listed, approximately 85% were seen once. Sample: peripheral blood, taken from a patient treated with radiotherapy plus ipilimumab. The chain joins TRBV6-1 to TRBJ1-1; D call uncertain. The TCR originated in a human donor with non-small cell lung cancer who had stable disease on radiotherapy plus ipilimumab. The DNA for the CDR3 is TGTGCCAGCAGGACCGGAGGGAACGTTGGCACTGAAGCTTTCTTT. This codes for CASRTGGNVGTEAFF.